This T cell receptor beta chain was identified during a study of blood T cell repertoires in COVID-19. The CDR3 spans 12 residues. Trimming shortened V by 7 bases and J by 1 base, and 7 bases separated the two germline ends. In germline, CDR1 is MNHEY, CDR2 SMNVEV (reference sequence). Profiled with immunoSEQ multiplex PCR; TCRdb holds only in-frame clones, not every one. This table holds 120,000 to 150,000 clones, just under 90% found once. The gene calls are TRBV27 and TRBJ1-2; D is ambiguous. Sequencing used peripheral blood. This clonotype was sampled from a woman aged 45-59 years with active or convalescent COVID-19. The CDR3 nucleotides read TGTGCCAGCATGGCAGTTAACTATGGCTACACCTTC. This translates into CASMAVNYGYTF.